One T cell receptor (beta chain) is described in this entry. It has no known antigen specificity. Base qualities were left out, and no much larger clone turns up one base away. The immunoSEQ Assay, a bias-controlled multiplex PCR, was used to amplify TCRbeta CDR3 regions from genomic DNA. Under the source paper's analysis protocol: Nucleated cell counts per sample were estimated from amplification of reference gene primers within the assay. To quantify the absolute abundance of each unique TCRbeta CDR3 rearrangement, sequence reads were collapsed and filtered. Productive Simpson clonality was computed per sample as the square root of Simpson's diversity index over productive rearrangements. The immuneACCESS repertoire file appears here via TCRdb, limited to in-frame rearrangements. These files lack a portion of the clones; in checked studies, under half of the deficit traces to unresolved V genes, and the cause of the others is not known. The V and J calls and the clone size are those of that table, but D and trimming were determined from the DNA. The sample yields 150,000 to 200,000 clones; about nine tenths were counted once. The biggest ten clones account for roughly 3.7% of the sample.

The sample comes from a study of blood T cell repertoires in COVID-19 (TCRdb year 2020). With regard to the full study: Samples covering the acute and convalescent phases of COVID-19 were provided by collaborators in the United States, Italy and Spain. The material from the prospective study consisted of cDNA or gDNA derived from T cells, B-cell-depleted T cells, or PBMCs. Deeply sampled blood TCRbeta repertoires from subjects exposed to, actively infected with, or recovered from COVID-19 were included in the dataset. A freely available public database, intended as a resource for researchers studying the immune response to SARS-CoV-2, is where the repertoires were released. Samples were obtained from the ongoing ImmuneRACE study (first 160 participants) and from over 1,000 subjects provided by 6 global collaborators. Nearly every sample came with metadata listing a de-identified subject ID, COVID-19 status, age in years and sex. Where available, HLA class I and class II types were obtained from metadata supplied by the sample provider rather than from assay-based typing. The study at large found these results: Clinical and demographic metadata were provided uncurated, with the amount varying by source and participant.

Collaborating institutions collected whole blood in K2EDTA tubes following their own protocols. Collaborator samples were shipped for TCRbeta analysis as frozen whole blood, isolated PBMCs, or DNA extracted from either sample type. The receptor comes from a woman in her thirties with acute or convalescent COVID-19. The source material was peripheral blood.

The DNA sequence is TGTGCCAGCAGCCCGCCGGCACAGGATACGCAGTATTTT. Its amino acids are CASSPPAQDTQYF. The receptor chain draws on TRBV5-6 and TRBJ2-3; the D segment cannot be called with confidence. Deletion took 4 bases off V and 6 bases off J, with a span of 12 bases between the germline ends. Including the terminal cysteine and phenylalanine, the CDR3 comprises 13 residues. The sequence is cut down to CDR3 DNA, 39 bases in frame from base 1. The germline V gene encodes CDR1 SGHDT and CDR2 YYEEEE.